This T cell receptor (beta chain) came from a study of blood T cell repertoires in COVID-19. Study as a whole: Sample material is recorded as cDNA or gDNA derived from T cells, B-cell-depleted T cells, or PBMCs.

Patients of the Seattle cohort, enrolled during active infection, were followed longitudinally. Per the study methods: Reference gene primer amplification in the assay estimated nucleated cell counts. Measured with immunoSEQ multiplex PCR; TCRdb has only the in-frame clones, and not every one. D and trimming were read from the DNA, whereas the V and J calls and clone size are those reported in that table. This table holds 300,000 to 400,000 clones, 80% to 90% found once. Germline V gene data show CDR1 as SGHAT and CDR2 as FQNNGV. The junction had 5 bases not matched to a gene; V was cut back by 0 bases and J by 3 bases. This CDR3 spans 16 amino acids. The sample holds one count of this clone.

The receptor's source is a woman aged 30 to 39 with COVID-19, enrolled during active disease. Sequenced sample: peripheral blood. The chain uses TRBV11-2 and TRBJ2-3; 8 nucleotides match TRBD2. The CDR3 nucleotides are TGTGCCAGCAGCTTAGATTGGGGCGGGGGGACAGATACGCAGTATTTT. It specifies CASSLDWGGGTDTQYF.